This is a list of T cell receptor beta chains from one sample in a study of cytomegalovirus exposure and HLA in healthy donors. The repertoire was sequenced with immunoSEQ multiplex PCR; TCRdb's copy has only in-frame clones and lacks some. The sample lists 150,000 to 170,000 clones, approximately 77% occurring once. The sequencing input was PBMCs. The receptors derive from a man younger than 30 in good health and CMV-seronegative. Both conserved end residues are part of each CDR3. The order of the fields is CDR3 protein, V gene, clone size, J gene. Clone size appears in some rows only: once, few, many, or a class for an expanded clone.

CARLAGGSNEQFF | TRBV19 | . | TRBJ2-1
CASSPSGTSGSRVDIQYF | TRBV9 | . | TRBJ2-4
CASSQGEDRSYYEQYF | TRBV4-3 | once | .
CASSPGQGISEAFF | TRBV19 | . | TRBJ1-1
CSVRDTNQPQHF | TRBV29-1 | . | TRBJ1-5
CAWIRADRRDTEAFF | TRBV30 | . | TRBJ1-1
CASSLAAGQGGEKLFF | TRBV5-1 | . | TRBJ1-4
CASSLNVATGELFF | TRBV7-9 | . | TRBJ2-2
CAWMGGPYEQYF | TRBV30 | . | TRBJ2-7
CAISVQGVEQYF | TRBV10-3 | few | TRBJ2-7
CASSIGTSGRGPEQFF | TRBV19 | once | TRBJ2-1
CASSEVYRGGGYTF | TRBV6-5 | once | TRBJ1-2
CASSLGSGVNEKLFF | TRBV7-9 | once | TRBJ1-4
CSAIPTRRGGNEQFF | TRBV29-1 | once | TRBJ2-1
CSVDRVGEQFF | TRBV29-1 | . | TRBJ2-1
CASRAGQYMNTEAFF | TRBV2 | . | TRBJ1-1
CASSPGQGVSYEQYF | TRBV4-1 | . | TRBJ2-7
CSVEEDTRYSGNAIYF | TRBV29-1 | once | TRBJ1-3
CASSSSAGQETQYF | TRBV5-1 | few | TRBJ2-5
CASSYWGQGSTEAFF | TRBV6-5 | . | TRBJ1-1
CASSDPGTSDQETQYF | TRBV10-1 | once | TRBJ2-5
CASSLEGQIHEQFF | TRBV7-2 | . | TRBJ2-1
CATSRLGQGNTGELFF | TRBV15 | few | TRBJ2-2
CASTVIFEAEQYF | TRBV6-5 | . | TRBJ2-7
CAWSVGRSYEQYF | TRBV30 | few | TRBJ2-7
CASSFTGGRETQYF | TRBV27 | . | TRBJ2-5
CASTPGRFGELFF | TRBV6-6 | . | TRBJ2-2
CASSLGGLDEQFF | TRBV7-6 | once | TRBJ2-1
CASSPGQIYGYTF | TRBV5-1 | . | TRBJ1-2
CASSYGTGSYEQYF | TRBV5-6 | . | TRBJ2-7
CASSVGTSAHNEQFF | TRBV9 | few | TRBJ2-1